The subject of this entry is one TCR beta chain. Per the study methods: Reference gene primer amplification gave nucleated cell count estimates. Assay used: immunoSEQ multiplex PCR; TCRdb lists only in-frame clones, some missing. That table is the source of V, J and clone size, and D and trimming were worked out from the DNA. The sample records hundreds of thousands of clones, roughly 84% being singletons. Participant ages covered about 18 to 95 years across 20 to 30 US areas. Assignment of participants to cohorts was predicated upon participant-reported clinical history. This entry comes from a study of blood T cell repertoires in COVID-19. The wider study: Samples representing acute and convalescent COVID-19 were sourced from the United States, Italy and Spain.

With 3 bases clipped from V and 5 bases from J, the junction kept 5 bases outside the gene matches. CDR3 length: 16 residues. Germline CDR1 and CDR2: KGHSH and LQKENI. The rearrangement uses TRBV18 and TRBJ2-1; 12 nucleotides agree with TRBD2. The receptor was isolated from a woman in her 30s who had recovered from COVID-19. What was sequenced was PBMCs or T cells enriched from blood (not recorded which). The CDR3 coding sequence is TGTGCCAGCTCACCTAGACTAGCGGGGGAACACAATGAGCAGTTCTTC. Protein: CASSPRLAGEHNEQFF.